A single sample is the source of the 18 T cell receptor beta chains below, sequenced in a study of blood T cell repertoires in COVID-19. The protocol was immunoSEQ multiplex PCR, while the TCRdb copy is restricted to in-frame clones and leaves out a portion. The sample holds about 110,000 clones, roughly 86% seen once. The specimen sequenced was peripheral blood. The receptor set was obtained from a man aged 35-49 years with acute or convalescent COVID-19.

At least ten counts were recorded for this clone. This chain joins TRBV24-1 and TRBJ2-1; D might be TRBD2 (6 bases). Trimming left V 3 bases short and J 3 bases short, with 11 bases between. From germline, CDR1 is KGHDR and CDR2 SFDVKD. The CDR3 sequence is 15 residues long. Here the CDR3 reads CATSDPGVDYNEQFF. DNA for the CDR3: TGTGCCACCAGTGATCCGGGAGTGGACTACAATGAGCAGTTCTTC.

This clone was counted once. CDR3 amino acids: CASSNCGGGADTQYF. CDR3 coding DNA: TGTGCCAGCAGCAATTGTGGCGGGGGGGCAGATACGCAGTATTTT. The chain couples TRBV21-1 to TRBJ2-3; the table's D call of TRBD2 was not tested on the DNA. TRBV21-1 is reported as a pseudogene. The CDR3 is 15 amino acids.

The chain is built from TRBV7-6 and TRBJ2-7; a weak D match, TRBD2 (5 bases). The CDR3 length is 14 residues. Germline assignment: CDR1 SGHVS and CDR2 FNYEAQ. The V end lost 5 bases, the J end lost 6 bases, and 17 bases lay between the germline ends. The CDR3 loop reads CASSNHGRGGEQYF. The CDR3 DNA reads as TGTGCCAGCAGCAACCACGGTCGGGGTGGCGAGCAGTACTTC.

V gene TRBV7-8 combines with J gene TRBJ2-3; 7 nucleotides align to TRBD1. Germline CDR1 and CDR2: SGHVS and FQNEAQ. V gave up 1 base and J gave up 2 bases; unmatched junction bases: 9. This CDR3 is 17 amino acids long. The CDR3 bases are TGTGCCAGCAGCTTAGGGCAAGGAAGGGGGCCCACAGATACGCAGTATTTT. Amino acid sequence: CASSLGQGRGPTDTQYF. Full variable domain (rest looked up from reference TRBV7-8 and TRBJ2-3): GAGVSQSPRYKVAKRGQDVALRCDPISGHVSLFWYQQALGQGPEFLTYFQNEAQLDKSGLPSDRFFAERPEGSVSTLKIQRTQQEDSAVYLCASSLGQGRGPTDTQYFGPGTRLTVL.

The chain carries TRBV4-1 and TRBJ1-1; D not certain. Germline values: CDR1 MGHRA, CDR2 YSYEKL. The V and J ends lost 0 bases and 2 bases respectively, with 7 bases between them. The CDR3 sequence is 14 residues long. The CDR3 region is CASSQEEANTEAFF. DNA for the CDR3: TGCGCCAGCAGCCAAGAAGAGGCAAACACTGAAGCTTTCTTT.

This CDR3 reads CASSRGQLNTEAFF. The CDR3 nucleotides are TGTGCCAGCAGCCGCGGACAGTTAAACACTGAAGCTTTCTTT. The chain employs TRBV27 and TRBJ1-1, with TRBD1 as a possible D gene (6 bases). This CDR3 is 14 amino acids long. CDR1 and CDR2 from the germline V gene are MNHEY and SMNVEV (reference sequence). V was cut by 6 bases and J by 2 bases, with 13 bases left in between.

The DNA for the CDR3 is TGCGCCAGCAGCGTTTTACAACCGGGACAGGCGGCTAACTATGGCTACACCTTC. As protein: CASSVLQPGQAANYGYTF. J is TRBJ1-2 and V is TRBV5-1; 8 bases are a match to TRBD1. V lost 4 bases, J lost 0 bases, and 14 bases stayed unmatched. The CDR3 length is 18 residues. Germline values: CDR1 SGHRS, CDR2 YFSETQ.

This clone was seen only once. J is TRBJ2-1 and V is TRBV9; TRBD2 aligns across 10 bases. Germline V CDR1 and CDR2: SGDLS, YYNGEE. This CDR3 contains 14 residues. With V trimmed by 4 bases and J by 10 bases, 8 bases remained unmatched. Here the CDR3 DNA reads TGTGCCAGCAGCTCTAGCGGGGGCCGCGGGGAGCAGTTCTTC. Its protein product is CASSSSGGRGEQFF.

This rearrangement joins TRBV21-1 to TRBJ1-6. TRBV21-1 is given as a pseudogene. CDR3 size: 18 residues. DNA for the CDR3: TGTGCCAGCAGCATCACGTCGACCGGCGGGCCCTATAATTCACCCCTCCACTTT. This translates into CASSITSTGGPYNSPLHF.

The chain joins TRBV5-1 to TRBJ2-7; 8 positions match TRBD1. The germline CDR1 and CDR2 sequences are SGHRS and YFSETQ. The CDR3 loop spans 15 amino acids. Trimming took 4 bases from V and 4 from J; bases not matched to a gene: 10. CDR3 DNA: TGCGCCAGCAGCCCTGAGGGCAGGGGGCGGTACGAGCAGTACTTC. As protein: CASSPEGRGRYEQYF.

This rearrangement joins TRBV30 to TRBJ1-1, with D perhaps matching TRBD1 (6 bases). From germline, CDR1 is GTSNPN and CDR2 SVGIG (reference sequence). The CDR3 covers 14 residues. V lost 3 bases, J lost 1 base, and 12 bases lay in between. Written as DNA, the CDR3 is TGTGCCTGGAGGCTTCAGGGGCAGAACACTGAAGCTTTCTTT. It is translated as CAWRLQGQNTEAFF.

This CDR3 reads CASSLVDRVETQYF. The CDR3, as DNA: TGCGCCAGCAGCTTGGTGGACAGGGTTGAGACCCAGTACTTC. This chain connects TRBV5-1 to TRBJ2-5; 8 bases map to TRBD1. After removal of 0 bases from V and 5 bases from J, the junction contained 3 bases not matched to a gene. This CDR3 region has 14 residues. The germline CDR1 and CDR2 sequences are SGHRS and YFSETQ.

The V gene is TRBV29-1, the J gene TRBJ1-1; unclear D gene. The CDR3 is 13 residues long. V lost 7 bases and J lost 4, with 16 bases in between. Germline CDR1 SQVTM, CDR2 ANQGSEA. The CDR3 DNA reads TGCAGCGGCACGACAACGGAGGGCACTGAAGCTTTCTTT. Residues: CSGTTTEGTEAFF.

The chain couples TRBV30 to TRBJ2-7, with 8 bases aligning to TRBD1. This CDR3 contains 16 residues. Unmatched junction bases numbered 14, after V lost 6 bases and J lost 1 base. Germline V CDR1 and CDR2: GTSNPN, SVGIG (reference sequence). As DNA, the CDR3 is TGTGCCTGCAAAGCTCACAGGGGGTCGGGTTCCTACGAGCAGTACTTC. Its protein is CACKAHRGSGSYEQYF.

V and J are TRBV19 and TRBJ1-3, with TRBD1 matching over 8 bases. CDR3 length: 16 amino acids. Losses at the gene ends were 5 bases for V and 3 bases for J; bases not matched to a gene: 9. The germline V gene has CDR1 LNHDA and CDR2 SQIVND (reference sequence). The CDR3 sequence: CASSARQGSDGNTIYF. The CDR3 DNA sequence: TGTGCCAGTAGTGCCCGACAGGGGTCTGATGGAAACACCATATATTTT.

This chain links TRBV9 with TRBJ1-1, with D possibly being TRBD1 (6 bases). This CDR3 spans 15 amino acids. V lost 4 bases to trimming and J lost 0 bases, with 13 bases between them. Looked up from germline, CDR1 is SGDLS and CDR2 is YYNGEE. CDR3 DNA: TGTGCCAGCAGCCCCCGACAGGTTATGAACACTGAAGCTTTCTTT. Translation: CASSPRQVMNTEAFF.

This chain links TRBV4-1 with TRBJ1-1; the D is unclear. The CDR3 runs 16 residues. Between the trimmed V and J ends, which lost 6 bases and 8 bases, there was a span of 25 bases. Germline CDR1 MGHRA, CDR2 YSYEKL. The CDR3: CASSLALEATISEAFF. CDR3 in DNA: TGCGCCAGCAGTCTAGCCCTGGAAGCGACAATATCAGAAGCTTTCTTT.

The chain has TRBV3-1 (or the pseudogene TRBV3-2) and TRBJ1-3; no clear D gene. This CDR3 has 14 residues. Germline CDR1 and CDR2: LGHDT and YNNKEL (reference sequence). V was clipped by 2 bases and J by 0 bases, with 5 bases between them. Here the CDR3 DNA reads TGTGCCAGCAGCCAATATCTCTCTGGAAACACCATATATTTT. Protein product: CASSQYLSGNTIYF.